This is a list of T cell receptor beta chains from one sample in a study of blood T cells in healthy people across ages. TCRdb redid the calling of the 5' RACE reads with MiXCR, one entry per CDR3 protein. The data contain around 1,900,000 distinct CDR3 sequences, about two fifths of them singletons. Sequenced: blood. The receptors come from a human donor in good health. CDR3s include the opening cysteine and the closing phenylalanine or tryptophan. Each record gives: D gene, J gene, clone size, V gene, CDR3 DNA, CDR3 protein. A D gene is named only where the DNA matches it firmly. Clone size is stated in some rows and not others, as once, few, many or a class when expanded.

TRBD2 TRBJ2-7 NA TRBV20-1 TGCAGTGCTAGCGGGGGGGCATTAGGCGCCTACGAGCAGTACTTC CSASGGALGAYEQYF
NA TRBJ2-1 NA TRBV7-2 TGTGCCAGCAGCTTACGAACGTATGAGCAGTTCTTC CASSLRTYEQFF
NA TRBJ2-3 few TRBV5-1 TGCGCCAGCAGCTTGATGATAGCCAGTACAGATACGCAGTATTTT CASSLMIASTDTQYF
NA TRBJ2-1 NA TRBV5-5 TGTGCCAGCAGCTTCGGTACGGGCCCACACAATGAGCAGTTCTTC CASSFGTGPHNEQFF
NA TRBJ2-7 few TRBV7-3 TGTGCCAGCAGCTTATCCCCGATGTACGAGCAGTACTTC CASSLSPMYEQYF
NA TRBJ2-3 NA TRBV9 TGTGCCAGCAGCGCTAGGGGATTGGCAGATACGCAGTATTTT CASSARGLADTQYF
TRBD2 TRBJ2-1 NA TRBV15 TGTGCCACCAGCAGAGAGCGGGGGGGTTACTACAATGAGCAGTTCTTC CATSRERGGYYNEQFF
TRBD1 TRBJ2-3 NA TRBV6-2/TRBV6-3 TGTGCCAGCAGTCCCTTACACAGGGGTTGGTTCACAGATACGCAGTATTTT CASSPLHRGWFTDTQYF
TRBD1 TRBJ2-1 few TRBV9 TGTGCCAGCAGCTTAAGAGGGGACAGAAGCTACAATGAGCAGTTCTTC CASSLRGDRSYNEQFF
TRBD2 TRBJ2-5 many TRBV5-1 TGTGCCAGCTCACCGGCGGGGGGCCAAGAGACCCAGTACTTC CASSPAGGQETQYF
NA TRBJ2-5 NA TRBV7-9 TGTGCCAGCCGTCAACAGGGGGGGGTCGAGACCCAGTACTTC CASRQQGGVETQYF
NA TRBJ2-7 once TRBV6-1 TGTGCCAGCAGTGTTGTGGACACCTACGAGCAGTACTTC CASSVVDTYEQYF
TRBD1 TRBJ1-1 NA TRBV11-3 TGTGCCAGCAGCTCGACAGGGGCGCGGACTGAAGCTTTCTTT CASSSTGARTEAFF
NA TRBJ2-1 few TRBV7-2 TGTGCCAGCAGCTTGAGTCGGGGGAGACAGTTCTTC CASSLSRGRQFF
NA TRBJ2-4 NA TRBV13 TGTGCCAGCAGCTCGAACCAGGGGGCCAAAAACATTCAGTACTTC CASSSNQGAKNIQYF
NA TRBJ2-4 NA TRBV20-1 TGCAGTGCTAGAGGCGGGACGGATAGCTCCTACGGGCAGTACTTC CSARGGTDSSYGQYF
TRBD1 TRBJ2-5 NA TRBV20-1 TGCAGTGCTAGAGATATCCAGGGGGCTTTAGGGTGGGAGACCCAGTACTTC CSARDIQGALGWETQYF
TRBD2 TRBJ2-7 NA TRBV5-6 TGTGCCAGCAGCTTGGGGCTAGCGGGGCACTACGAGCAGTACTTC CASSLGLAGHYEQYF
TRBD1 TRBJ2-5 NA TRBV12-3/TRBV12-4 TGTGCCAGCAGTTCCAGGGGGACGGAGACCCAGTACTTC CASSSRGTETQYF
NA TRBJ1-2 NA TRBV10-3 TGTGCCATCAGTGATCCTGTCCGAACCTTCGTAAGGCAGGGTGGAGGCTACACCTTC CAISDPVRTFVRQGGGYTF
TRBD2 TRBJ2-7 few TRBV20-1 TGCAGTGCTACCCCCGGGGCTAGCGGGTACTACGAGCAGTACTTC CSATPGASGYYEQYF
NA TRBJ2-5 many TRBV5-1 TGCGCCAGCACGGCAACAGGGCGATGGAGAGAGACCCAGTACTTC CASTATGRWRETQYF
TRBD1 TRBJ1-4 NA TRBV18 TGTGCCAGCTCTTCCACAGTCGCGGGACAGGGTGATGAAAAACTGTTTTTT CASSSTVAGQGDEKLFF
TRBD1 TRBJ1-4 NA TRBV7-8 TGTGCCAGCAGCTTAAGTGGGACAGGGGGCGCAACTAATGAAAAACTGTTTTTT CASSLSGTGGATNEKLFF
NA TRBJ2-5 once TRBV7-2 TGTGCCAGCAGCTTAGTGCGTTTCGGGGGCCAGGAGACCCAGTACTTC CASSLVRFGGQETQYF
NA TRBJ2-1 NA TRBV5-1 TGCGCCAGCAGCCAACAGGGAACCTACAATGAGCAGTTCTTC CASSQQGTYNEQFF
NA TRBJ2-1 few TRBV7-2 TGTGCCAGCGGTACGGGGCCAGGTTACAATGAGCAGTTCTTC CASGTGPGYNEQFF
NA TRBJ1-4 NA TRBV2 TGTGCCAGCAGTACAGGTTGGGATGAAAAACTGTTTTTT CASSTGWDEKLFF
NA TRBJ2-6 NA TRBV12-3/TRBV12-4 TGTGCCGGCAGTCTAAACGCCTGGGGGTCCCGTGCTGGGGCCAACGTCCTGACTTTC CAGSLNAWGSRAGANVLTF
NA TRBJ1-5 NA TRBV12-3/TRBV12-4 TGTGCCAGCAGTAACAGGGACTTGGGCAATCAGCCCCAGCATTTT CASSNRDLGNQPQHF
NA TRBJ2-1 NA TRBV7-2 TGTGCCAGCAGCAGTAAAGGAGGGACCTACGAGCAGTTCTTC CASSSKGGTYEQFF